The 25 T cell receptor beta chains reported below all come from one sample, sequenced in a study of blood T cell repertoires in COVID-19. The protocol was immunoSEQ multiplex PCR, while the TCRdb copy is restricted to in-frame clones and leaves out a portion. The sample holds about 240,000 clones; approximately 78% are singletons and the top ten take roughly 12%. Input material: peripheral blood. The receptors shown here come from a woman aged 60-75 years with active or convalescent COVID-19.

This clone was recorded once. The J gene is TRBJ1-6, the V gene TRBV6-5; possibly TRBD1 for D (6 bases). The CDR3 sequence is 16 residues long. V was cut by 4 bases and J by 9 bases, with 19 bases left in between. The germline gives CDR1 MNHEY, CDR2 SVGAGI. The CDR3 nucleotides read TGTGCCAGCAGTTCCCCTTTTAGGCAGGGGATTTCACCCCTCCACTTT. It encodes CASSSPFRQGISPLHF.

The V gene is TRBV11-2, the J gene TRBJ2-5, with 7 bases lining up with TRBD2. V gave up 6 bases and J gave up 0 bases; unmatched junction bases: 4. The CDR3 extends over 14 amino acids. Per the germline V gene, CDR1 is SGHAT and CDR2 is FQNNGV. This CDR3 is CASRGGEYQETQYF. The CDR3 DNA is TGTGCCAGCAGGGGGGGGGAATACCAAGAGACCCAGTACTTC. Full variable domain (missing parts from reference TRBV11-2 and TRBJ2-5): EAGVAQSPRYKIIEKRQSVAFWCNPISGHATLYWYQQILGQGPKLLIQFQNNGVVDDSQLPKDRFSAERLKGVDSTLKIQPAKLEDSAVYLCASRGGEYQETQYFGPGTRLLVL.

This clone was counted once. The chain employs TRBV6-5 and TRBJ1-2; a weak D match, TRBD1 (6 bases). The CDR3 is 15 amino acids. V lost 6 bases and J lost 3, with 17 bases in between. The germline V gene has CDR1 MNHEY and CDR2 SVGAGI. The CDR3 protein is CASSATFRTDYGYTF. CDR3 sequence (DNA): TGTGCCAGCAGCGCGACCTTCCGGACAGACTATGGCTACACCTTC.

This clone came up many times. The junction departs from the called germline gene at one end, perhaps through a read error. CDR3 bases: TGCGCCAGCAGGATCCGGGACAGGGGAAATTTGGACTTC. Encoded protein: CASRIRDRGNLDF. The chain recombines TRBV5-1 with TRBJ2-5; 10 nucleotides match TRBD1. Germline CDR1 is SGHRS and CDR2 is YFSETQ. There are 13 residues in the CDR3.

The rearrangement joins TRBV27 to TRBJ1-2; TRBD1 matches at 7 bases. Germline assignment: CDR1 MNHEY and CDR2 SMNVEV (reference sequence). The CDR3 contains 13 residues. Trimming cost V 4 bases and J 8 bases; bases outside gene matches: 7. The CDR3 protein is CASSSQGVGGYTF. CDR3 DNA sequence: TGTGCCAGCAGTTCTCAGGGGGTTGGGGGCTACACCTTC.

This chain connects TRBV19 to TRBJ1-1; TRBD1 might be the D (5 bases). This CDR3 has 12 residues. CDR1 and CDR2 (germline): LNHDA, SQIVND (reference sequence). V was shortened by 10 bases and J by 3 bases, with 12 bases between the two germline ends. CDR3 region: CATGGFDTEAFF. CDR3 in DNA: TGTGCCACCGGGGGTTTTGACACTGAAGCTTTCTTT.

This chain connects TRBV2 to TRBJ2-3, with 11 bases that match TRBD2. The germline V gene has CDR1 SNHLY and CDR2 FYNNEI. The CDR3 has 15 amino acids. The V gene end was trimmed by 6 bases and the J gene end by 4 bases; junction bases not matched to a gene: 6. CDR3 coding DNA: TGTGCCAGCAGGGTAGCGGGGGGGCTAGCAGATACGCAGTATTTT. Its protein product is CASRVAGGLADTQYF.

The rearrangement joins TRBV18 to TRBJ2-5; D perhaps matches TRBD1 (6 bases). V lost 4 bases, J lost 1 base, and 13 bases lay in between. This CDR3 has 15 residues. The germline CDR1 and CDR2 sequences are KGHSH and LQKENI. The CDR3 sequence is CASSLGAGAQETQYF. In DNA form, the CDR3 reads TGTGCCAGCTCACTTGGTGCAGGGGCCCAAGAGACCCAGTACTTC.

This clone was observed once. The chain links TRBV7-2 to TRBJ2-1, with unresolved D. CDR3 length: 15 residues. V was clipped by 5 bases and J by 1 base, with 12 bases between them. The germline V gene has CDR1 SGHTA and CDR2 FQGNSA. As DNA, the CDR3 is TGTGCCAGCAGCCCCTCCGGGTTGTCCTACAATGAGCAGTTCTTC. Its translation: CASSPSGLSYNEQFF.

This chain links TRBV5-5 with TRBJ2-5, with unresolved D. CDR3 length: 14 residues. V was clipped by 0 bases and J by 5 bases, with 11 bases between them. CDR1 and CDR2 (germline): SGHKS, YYEKEE (reference sequence). CDR3 in DNA: TGTGCCAGCAGCTTGGAGATGGCCGTGGAGACCCAGTACTTC. Translating it yields CASSLEMAVETQYF.

The chain joins TRBV7-5 to TRBJ1-5; no DNA check was done on the table's D call, TRBD1. TRBV7-5 is a known pseudogene. The CDR3 runs 16 residues. As DNA, the CDR3 is TGTGCCAGAAGTCAACCTGGGCAGGGTTTGAATCAGCCCCAGCATTTT. Residues: CARSQPGQGLNQPQHF.

This clone was recorded once. This chain connects TRBV7-9 to TRBJ1-2, with D possibly TRBD1 on 5 matching bases. The ends were cut back, 4 bases at V and 9 bases at J, with 15 bases in the middle. CDR1 is SEHNR, CDR2 FQNEAQ, per germline (reference sequence). CDR3 length: 13 residues. The CDR3 reads CASSSGGVSRYTF. The CDR3 DNA sequence: TGTGCCAGCAGCTCCGGGGGGGTGAGTCGCTACACCTTC.

The rearrangement joins TRBV25-1 to TRBJ1-2; TRBD1 agrees at 7 bases. The CDR3 contains 15 residues. The germline CDR1 and CDR2 sequences are MGHDK and SYGVNS. The V gene end was trimmed by 5 bases and the J gene end by 8 bases; junction bases not matched to a gene: 14. The DNA for the CDR3 is TGTGCCAGCAGTAAATCGACAGGGACGCTAACCGGCTACACCTTC. Translated: CASSKSTGTLTGYTF.

The chain is built from TRBV23-1 and TRBJ1-6; D is possibly TRBD1 (5 bases). TRBV23-1 counts as an open reading frame of uncertain function. Trimming took off 4 bases at V and 3 bases at J, with 13 bases between the two ends. The CDR3 runs to 16 residues. The CDR3 here is CASSRDPGGYNSPLHF. CDR3 in DNA: TGCGCCAGCAGTCGGGACCCCGGGGGCTATAATTCACCCCTCCACTTT.

The chain has TRBV5-1 and TRBJ2-3; possible D gene TRBD2, 6 bases. Germline CDR1 SGHRS, CDR2 YFSETQ. The CDR3 contains 16 residues. V shed 5 bases and J shed 6 bases, with 22 bases lying between them. The CDR3 region is CASSFSGGAVPDTQYF. The DNA of the CDR3 is TGCGCCAGCAGTTTTAGTGGCGGGGCCGTCCCCGATACGCAGTATTTT.

V usage is TRBV7-9 and J usage is TRBJ1-2; the D gene is possibly TRBD1 (5 bases). Germline CDR1 SEHNR, CDR2 FQNEAQ (reference sequence). CDR3 length equals 14 residues. The germline V and J ends were trimmed by 5 bases and 4 bases, with 14 bases remaining between them. The CDR3 DNA sequence: TGTGCCAGCAGCCTGGGGGGTGCTAGCTATGGCTACACCTTC. It codes for CASSLGGASYGYTF.

The V call is TRBV14, the J call TRBJ2-7, with 9 bases that match TRBD2. In germline, CDR1 is SGHDN, CDR2 FVKESK. The trim removed 1 base at V and 2 bases at J, leaving 3 bases unmatched. This CDR3 region has 15 residues. CDR3 DNA sequence: TGTGCCAGCAGCCAAGCCGGGACTAGCACCTACGAGCAGTACTTC. Its protein is CASSQAGTSTYEQYF. The full variable domain, in which reference TRBV14 and TRBJ2-7 provide the parts outside the CDR3, is EAGVTQFPSHSVIEKGQTVTLRCDPISGHDNLYWYRRVMGKEIKFLLHFVKESKQDESGMPNNRFLAERTGGTYSTLKVQPAELEDSGVYFCASSQAGTSTYEQYFGPGTRLTVT.

This clone came up once. This sequence joins TRBV6-6 and TRBJ1-1, with 7 bases aligning to TRBD1. CDR1 is MNHNY, CDR2 SVGAGI, per germline (reference sequence). This CDR3 contains 16 residues. Trimming cost V 6 bases and J 2 bases; bases outside gene matches: 12. CDR3 residues: CASRTILQGRNTEAFF. DNA for the CDR3: TGTGCCAGCAGGACTATTTTACAGGGGCGAAACACTGAAGCTTTCTTT.

The V call is TRBV7-3, the J call TRBJ2-6, with a tentative D call TRBD1 (6 bases). This CDR3 has 16 residues. The V end was cut by 4 bases, the J end by 0 bases, with 10 bases between. Germline V gene sequence: CDR1 SGHTA, CDR2 FQGTGA. This CDR3 is CASSSLQGSGANVLTF. The CDR3 DNA follows: TGTGCCAGCAGCTCTTTACAGGGCTCTGGGGCCAACGTCCTGACTTTC.

The V gene is TRBV25-1, the J gene TRBJ1-4; D is perhaps TRBD1 (6 bases). The germline V and J ends were trimmed by 2 bases and 5 bases, with 9 bases remaining between them. Per the germline V gene, CDR1 is MGHDK and CDR2 is SYGVNS. The CDR3 contains 14 residues. The CDR3: CASSEGGANEKLFF. CDR3 nucleotides: TGTGCCAGCAGTGAAGGGGGGGCCAATGAAAAACTGTTTTTT.

The chain links TRBV27 to TRBJ2-1; 9 bases fit TRBD2. The CDR3 has 16 amino acids. The V gene end was trimmed by 7 bases and the J gene end by 5 bases; junction bases not matched to a gene: 12. The V gene's germline CDR1 is MNHEY and CDR2 SMNVEV (reference sequence). CDR3 sequence reads: CASTNAGVAGDNEQFF. CDR3 bases: TGTGCCAGCACCAACGCTGGGGTAGCGGGGGACAATGAGCAGTTCTTC.

The rearrangement uses TRBV19 and TRBJ1-5; maybe TRBD1 (6 bases). Germline V lookup: CDR1 LNHDA, CDR2 SQIVND (reference sequence). The CDR3 is 16 residues long. V lost 7 bases to trimming and J lost 1 base, with 17 bases between them. CDR3 nucleotides: TGTGCCAGTAAACCCTCGGCAGGGGAGAGCAATCAGCCCCAGCATTTT. This encodes CASKPSAGESNQPQHF.

This clone occurred once. This chain links TRBV11-2 with TRBJ1-5, with a weak D call TRBD1 (6 bases). Germline V gene data show CDR1 as SGHAT and CDR2 as FQNNGV. The CDR3 has 15 residues. V was shortened by 4 bases and J by 6 bases, with 16 bases between the two germline ends. In DNA form, the CDR3 reads TGTGCCAGCAGCTCAGGGGCGGGCCTCGGTCAGCCCCAGCATTTT. This gives the protein CASSSGAGLGQPQHF.

This clone was counted a few times. The chain combines TRBV19 with TRBJ1-4; 7 bases are a match to TRBD1. The CDR3 is 15 amino acids. J lost 5 bases, V lost 5 bases, and 8 bases had no gene match. Germline CDR1 LNHDA, CDR2 SQIVND (reference sequence). CDR3: CASSREDRSNEKLFF. The CDR3 DNA reads as TGTGCCAGTAGTCGCGAGGACAGGTCGAATGAAAAACTGTTTTTT.

The chain joins TRBV5-5 to TRBJ2-5; 9 positions agree with TRBD1. From germline, CDR1 is SGHKS and CDR2 YYEKEE (reference sequence). The junction had 15 bases not matched to a gene; V was cut back by 1 base and J by 2 bases. This CDR3 is 19 amino acids long. The CDR3 region has the DNA TGTGCCAGCAGCTTGTATAAGACGGGACAGGGTAAAAATCAAGAGACCCAGTACTTC. It specifies CASSLYKTGQGKNQETQYF. Drawing the rest from reference TRBV5-5 and TRBJ2-5, the complete variable domain is DAGVTQSPTHLIKTRGQQVTLRCSPISGHKSVSWYQQVLGQGPQFIFQYYEKEERGRGNFPDRFSARQFPNYSSELNVNALLLGDSALYLCASSLYKTGQGKNQETQYFGPGTRLLVL.